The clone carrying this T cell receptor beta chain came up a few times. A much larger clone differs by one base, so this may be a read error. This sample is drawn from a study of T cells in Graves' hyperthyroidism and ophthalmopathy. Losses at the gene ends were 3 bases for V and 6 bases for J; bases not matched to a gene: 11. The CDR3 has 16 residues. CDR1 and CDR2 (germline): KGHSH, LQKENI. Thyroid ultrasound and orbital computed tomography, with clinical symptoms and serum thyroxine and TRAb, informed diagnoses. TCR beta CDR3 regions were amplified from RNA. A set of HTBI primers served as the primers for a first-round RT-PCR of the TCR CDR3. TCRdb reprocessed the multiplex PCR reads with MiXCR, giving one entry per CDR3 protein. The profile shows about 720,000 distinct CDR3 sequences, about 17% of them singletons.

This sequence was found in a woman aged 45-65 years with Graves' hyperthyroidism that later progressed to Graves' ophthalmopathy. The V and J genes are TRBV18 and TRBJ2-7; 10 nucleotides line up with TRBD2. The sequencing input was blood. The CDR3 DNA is TGTGCCAGCTCACCCGGACCAGCGGGGGGGCTCAGCGAGCAGTACTTC. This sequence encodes CASSPGPAGGLSEQYF.